This T cell receptor (beta chain) came from a study of Ad26.COV2.S vaccination and SARS-CoV-2 variants. There are a few counts of this clone. Its antigen remains unknown. There are 14 residues in the CDR3. Germline V lookup: CDR1 SGHVS, CDR2 FQNEAQ. V was clipped by 5 bases and J by 4 bases, with 14 bases between them. Noted treatment: roughly 20 received Ad26.COV2.S at low or high dose, single or two shots; 5 received placebo; per-sample allocation not given. Samples came from day 63 after the first vaccine or placebo injection. Assay used: immunoSEQ multiplex PCR; TCRdb lists only in-frame clones, some missing. The sample includes fewer than 900,000 clones, around 90% of them seen just once. Notes on the study in general: It is possible that the TCR breadth and depth analyses underestimated the total T cell responses. Vaccinees reportedly had broad spike-specific CD8+ and CD4+ T cell responses.

The sample in question was peripheral blood, obtained in a trial of Ad26.COV2.S vaccine versus placebo. V usage is TRBV7-8 and J usage is TRBJ1-2; D possibly corresponds to TRBD1 (5 bases). The origin of this receptor is a person between 18 and 65 years old who received the Ad26.COV2.S COVID-19 vaccine or a placebo. The CDR3 protein is CASSLGWGSYGYTF. For the CDR3, the DNA is TGTGCCAGCAGCCTAGGATGGGGGTCCTATGGCTACACCTTC.